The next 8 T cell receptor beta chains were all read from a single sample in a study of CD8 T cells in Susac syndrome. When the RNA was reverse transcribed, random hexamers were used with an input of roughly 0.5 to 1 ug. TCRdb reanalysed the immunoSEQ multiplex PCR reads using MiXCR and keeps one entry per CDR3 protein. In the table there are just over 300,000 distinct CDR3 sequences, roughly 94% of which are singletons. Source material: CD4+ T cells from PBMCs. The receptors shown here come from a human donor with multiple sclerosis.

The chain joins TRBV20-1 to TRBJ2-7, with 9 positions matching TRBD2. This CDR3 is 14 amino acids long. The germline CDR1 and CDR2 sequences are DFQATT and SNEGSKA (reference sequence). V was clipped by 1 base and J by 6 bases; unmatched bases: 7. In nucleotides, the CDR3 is TGCAGTGCTAGAGGGGGTAGCGGGAGTCCCGAGCAGTACTTC. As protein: CSARGGSGSPEQYF.

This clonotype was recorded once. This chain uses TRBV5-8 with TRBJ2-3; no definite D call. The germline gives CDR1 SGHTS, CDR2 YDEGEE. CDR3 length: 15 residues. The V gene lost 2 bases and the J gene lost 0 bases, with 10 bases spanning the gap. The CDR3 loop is CASSFTRRSTDTQYF. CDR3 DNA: TGTGCCAGCAGCTTCACGAGGCGGAGCACAGATACGCAGTATTTT.

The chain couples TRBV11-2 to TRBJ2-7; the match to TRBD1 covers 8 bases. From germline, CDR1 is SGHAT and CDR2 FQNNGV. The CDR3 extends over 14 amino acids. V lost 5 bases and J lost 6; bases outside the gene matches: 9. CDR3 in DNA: TGTGCCAGCAGCCCCCGGACAGGGCCCCCCGAGCAGTACTTC. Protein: CASSPRTGPPEQYF.

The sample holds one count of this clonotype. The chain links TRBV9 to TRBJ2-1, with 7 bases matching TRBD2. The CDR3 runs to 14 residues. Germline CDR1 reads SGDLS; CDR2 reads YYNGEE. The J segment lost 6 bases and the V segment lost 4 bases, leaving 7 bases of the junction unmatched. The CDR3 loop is CASSWASGPNEQFF. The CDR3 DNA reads TGTGCCAGCAGCTGGGCTAGCGGTCCCAATGAGCAGTTCTTC.

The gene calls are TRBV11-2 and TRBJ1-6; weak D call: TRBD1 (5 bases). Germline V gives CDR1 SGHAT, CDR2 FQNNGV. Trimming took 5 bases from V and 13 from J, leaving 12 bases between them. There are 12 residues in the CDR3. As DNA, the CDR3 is TGTGCCAGCAGCCGCCAGGGTTCCCCCCTCCACTTT. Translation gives CASSRQGSPLHF.

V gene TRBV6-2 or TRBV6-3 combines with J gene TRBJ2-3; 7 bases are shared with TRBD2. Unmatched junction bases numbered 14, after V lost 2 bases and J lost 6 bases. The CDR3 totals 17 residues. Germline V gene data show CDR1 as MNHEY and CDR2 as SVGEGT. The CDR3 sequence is CASSYPWGGALGDTQYF. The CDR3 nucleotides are TGTGCCAGCAGTTACCCCTGGGGAGGGGCCCTCGGGGATACGCAGTATTTT.

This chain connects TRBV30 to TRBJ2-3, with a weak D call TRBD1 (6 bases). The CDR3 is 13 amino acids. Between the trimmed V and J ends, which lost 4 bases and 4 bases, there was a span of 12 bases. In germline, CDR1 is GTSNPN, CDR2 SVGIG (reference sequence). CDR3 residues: CAWTRPGADTQYF. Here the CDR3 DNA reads TGTGCCTGGACTAGGCCAGGGGCAGATACGCAGTATTTT. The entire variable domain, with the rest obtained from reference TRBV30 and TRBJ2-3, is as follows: SQTIHQWPATLVQPVGSPLSLECTVEGTSNPNLYWYRQAAGRGLQLLFYSVGIGQISSEVPQNLSASRPQDRQFILSSKKLLLSDSGFYLCAWTRPGADTQYFGPGTRLTVL.

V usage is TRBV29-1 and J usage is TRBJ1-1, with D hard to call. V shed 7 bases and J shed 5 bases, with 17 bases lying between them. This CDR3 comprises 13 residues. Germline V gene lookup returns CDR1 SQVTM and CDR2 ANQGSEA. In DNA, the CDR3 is TGCAGCGCGGTTCGCGGGGAGTGGACTGAAGCTTTCTTT. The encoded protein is CSAVRGEWTEAFF.